The 26 T cell receptor beta chains given below trace back to one sample, sequenced in a study of STAT5B mutations in CD4+ large granular lymphocyte leukemia. TCRdb's table, derived via immunoSEQ multiplex PCR, lists solely in-frame clones and lacks some. The sample has under 35,000 clones, around 74% seen once; the top ten hold approximately 0.29%. Sequenced input: CD4+ T cells from blood buffy coats. The receptors come from a human donor in good health.

The chain is built from TRBV15 and TRBJ1-5; D call uncertain. The CDR3 is 13 amino acids. Trimming took 5 bases from V and 5 from J, leaving 10 bases between them. CDR1 and CDR2 from the germline V gene are LNHNV and YYDKDF (reference sequence). CDR3 nucleotides: TGTGCCACCAGCTTGGGGTGGGATCAGCCCCAGCATTTT. Translating gives CATSLGWDQPQHF.

The rearrangement joins TRBV15 to TRBJ2-7; D may match TRBD1 or TRBD2 (6 bases each). This CDR3 comprises 15 residues. Germline V gene data show CDR1 as LNHNV and CDR2 as YYDKDF (reference sequence). V was cut by 0 bases and J by 1 base, with 10 bases left in between. CDR3 residues: CATSREGAGSYEQYF. CDR3 coding DNA: TGTGCCACCAGCAGAGAGGGGGCGGGGTCCTACGAGCAGTACTTC.

This rearrangement joins TRBV14 to TRBJ1-1; the D is unclear. Trimming pared 0 bases from V and 9 bases from J, leaving 11 bases between. Germline V CDR1 and CDR2: SGHDN, FVKESK. The CDR3 covers 13 residues. CDR3 protein: CASSQDGHLKAFF. The CDR3 coding sequence is TGTGCCAGCAGCCAAGATGGGCATCTTAAAGCTTTCTTT.

This clone was seen a few times. This chain joins TRBV5-1 and TRBJ1-1; 7 bases align to TRBD1. The CDR3 totals 16 residues. V shed 3 bases, J shed 0 bases, and the junction held 8 bases outside the gene matches. Per germline, CDR1 SGHRS and CDR2 YFSETQ. The DNA of the CDR3 is TGCGCCAGCAGCTACTTCAGGACAGGCATGAACACTGAAGCTTTCTTT. Amino acid sequence: CASSYFRTGMNTEAFF.

The rearrangement links TRBV4-1 to TRBJ2-7, with a tentative D call TRBD1 (6 bases). There are 15 residues in the CDR3. V lost 1 base, J lost 6 bases, and 16 bases lay in between. The germline CDR1 and CDR2 sequences are MGHRA and YSYEKL. CDR3 sequence reads: CASSQAAVGASEQYF. The CDR3 bases are TGCGCCAGCAGCCAAGCGGCAGTGGGGGCCTCCGAGCAGTACTTC.

This chain links TRBV2 with TRBJ1-5, with TRBD1 as a possible D gene (6 bases). V was cut by 7 bases and J by 3 bases, with 10 bases left in between. CDR1 and CDR2 (germline): SNHLY, FYNNEI. The CDR3 length is 13 residues. The CDR3 here is CASIRGYNQPQHF. In DNA form, the CDR3 reads TGTGCCAGCATCAGGGGTTACAATCAGCCCCAGCATTTT.

CDR3 coding DNA: TGTGCCAGCAGCTTCGGACAGGGAACTAATGAAAAACTGTTTTTT. Translation gives CASSFGQGTNEKLFF. The genes are TRBV11-2 and TRBJ1-4, with 8 bases identical to TRBD1. The junction had 1 base not matched to a gene; V was cut back by 3 bases and J by 1 base. The CDR3 length is 15 residues. Germline V gene lookup returns CDR1 SGHAT and CDR2 FQNNGV.

The genes are TRBV14 and TRBJ2-5, with TRBD1 as a possible D gene (6 bases). Trimming removed 2 bases from V and 7 bases from J, with 11 bases in between. This CDR3 has 13 residues. Germline-derived CDR1 and CDR2 are SGHDN and FVKESK. This chain's CDR3 is CASSQSLGGTQYF. The CDR3 DNA sequence: TGTGCCAGCAGCCAATCCCTAGGGGGGACCCAGTACTTC.

This sequence joins TRBV5-5 and TRBJ1-2; TRBD1 aligns across 7 bases. Germline trimming cut 1 base from V and 4 bases from J; bases unmatched to any gene: 1. Germline lookup yields CDR1 SGHKS and CDR2 YYEKEE (reference sequence). CDR3 length: 13 residues. The CDR3 spells CASSLTGAYGYTF. The CDR3 DNA is TGTGCCAGCAGCTTGACAGGGGCCTATGGCTACACCTTC.

CDR3 sequence: CASSPPGPNWGGYTF. CDR3 bases: TGTGCCAGCTCACCACCGGGACCGAATTGGGGTGGCTACACCTTC. The chain couples TRBV18 to TRBJ1-2; a possible D gene is TRBD1 (5 bases). With 0 bases removed from V and 7 bases from J, the gap between germline ends came to 15 bases. This CDR3 region has 15 residues. Germline V gene lookup returns CDR1 KGHSH and CDR2 LQKENI.

This chain links TRBV10-3 with TRBJ2-5, with 10 bases aligning to TRBD2. With 6 bases clipped from V and 3 bases from J, the junction kept 10 bases outside the gene matches. The CDR3 runs to 16 residues. CDR1 is ENHRY, CDR2 SYGVKD, per germline. The CDR3 bases are TGTGCCATCAGCCCAAGGGCTAGCGGGGGAAAAGAGACCCAGTACTTC. Translated: CAISPRASGGKETQYF.

The chain is built from TRBV2 and TRBJ1-6; the D gene is possibly TRBD1 (5 bases). Germline loops: CDR1 SNHLY, CDR2 FYNNEI. V lost 7 bases, J lost 10 bases, and 14 bases lay in between. The CDR3 totals 13 residues. The CDR3 is CASTWGSPSPLHF. The CDR3 nucleotides are TGTGCCAGCACATGGGGGTCCCCCTCACCCCTCCACTTT.

The chain combines TRBV9 with TRBJ2-5, with 9 bases identical to TRBD1. Trimming cost V 3 bases and J 5 bases; bases outside gene matches: 8. CDR1 and CDR2 (germline): SGDLS, YYNGEE. This CDR3 has 15 amino acids. The DNA for the CDR3 is TGTGCCAGCAGCGCAGAGAACAGGGGGCGGGAGACCCAGTACTTC. Protein: CASSAENRGRETQYF.

The chain is built from TRBV5-6 and TRBJ2-5, with D unclear. Germline V lookup: CDR1 SGHDT, CDR2 YYEEEE. CDR3 length: 18 residues. Trimming took 8 bases from V and 0 from J, leaving 26 bases between them. The CDR3 nucleotides read TGTGCCAGTCCCGGTGGTGTAAGGGTCCCAGAGTACCAAGAGACCCAGTACTTC. It is translated as CASPGGVRVPEYQETQYF.

V is TRBV5-1 and J is TRBJ2-6, with D uncertain. CDR1 SGHRS and CDR2 YFSETQ come from the germline V gene. The CDR3 loop spans 14 amino acids. V was clipped by 0 bases and J by 7 bases, with 8 bases between them. The CDR3 reads CASSLDGQANVLTF. Here the CDR3 DNA reads TGCGCCAGCAGCTTGGACGGCCAAGCCAACGTCCTGACTTTC.

The chain recombines TRBV29-1 with TRBJ2-6; tentatively, D is TRBD1 (6 bases). CDR3 length: 15 amino acids. Trimming left V 6 bases short and J 1 base short, with 13 bases between. CDR1 is SQVTM, CDR2 ANQGSEA, per germline. The CDR3 DNA sequence: TGCAGCGTGAGGGGCGACAGGTCTGGGGCCAACGTCCTGACTTTC. It yields the protein CSVRGDRSGANVLTF. The full variable domain, with the rest looked up from reference TRBV29-1 and TRBJ2-6, is SAVISQKPSRDICQRGTSLTIQCQVDSQVTMMFWYRQQPGQSLTLIATANQGSEATYESGFVIDKFPISRPNLTFSTLTVSNMSPEDSSIYLCSVRGDRSGANVLTFGAGSRLTVL.

This chain uses TRBV11-1 with TRBJ1-4, with D unclear. The CDR3 runs to 15 residues. Deletions cut 2 bases from V and 8 bases from J, with 15 bases between. Germline lookup yields CDR1 SGHAT and CDR2 FQDESV (reference sequence). The CDR3 reads CASSLTGKYSEKLFF. The CDR3 DNA reads as TGTGCCAGCAGCTTAACGGGGAAGTACAGCGAAAAACTGTTTTTT. Combining the CDR3 with reference TRBV11-1 and TRBJ1-4 gives the whole variable domain EAEVAQSPRYKITEKSQAVAFWCDPISGHATLYWYRQILGQGPELLVQFQDESVVDDSQLPKDRFSAERLKGVDSTLKIQPAELGDSAMYLCASSLTGKYSEKLFFGSGTQLSVL.

The chain employs TRBV9 and TRBJ2-3; the match to TRBD2 covers 12 bases. The V gene's germline CDR1 is SGDLS and CDR2 YYNGEE. The CDR3 runs to 16 residues. Germline trimming cut 4 bases from V and 6 bases from J; bases unmatched to any gene: 9. The CDR3 DNA is TGTGCCAGCAGCCAAACTAGCGGGAGGCGGCAGGATACGCAGTATTTT. Protein sequence: CASSQTSGRRQDTQYF.

V usage is TRBV7-6 and J usage is TRBJ2-7; TRBD1 agrees at 7 bases. The junction had 6 bases not matched to a gene; V was cut back by 0 bases and J by 4 bases. CDR3 length: 15 residues. CDR1 and CDR2 from the germline V gene are SGHVS and FNYEAQ. In nucleotides, the CDR3 is TGTGCCAGCAGCTTAGCGCAGGGGGATGGGTACGAGCAGTACTTC. Its translation: CASSLAQGDGYEQYF. The full variable domain, completed using reference TRBV7-6 and TRBJ2-7, is GAGVSQSPRYKVTKRGQDVALRCDPISGHVSLYWYRQALGQGPEFLTYFNYEAQQDKSGLPNDRFSAERPEGSISTLTIQRTEQRDSAMYRCASSLAQGDGYEQYFGPGTRLTVT.

The chain couples TRBV2 to TRBJ1-2, with D perhaps matching TRBD1 (6 bases). There are 14 residues in the CDR3. V was trimmed by 6 bases and J by 7 bases, leaving 18 bases between them. Germline loops: CDR1 SNHLY, CDR2 FYNNEI. CDR3 sequence reads: CASRRGVQGTGYTF. In nucleotides, the CDR3 is TGTGCCAGCAGGAGGGGGGTACAGGGAACTGGCTACACCTTC.

The chain is built from TRBV28 and TRBJ1-1, with TRBD1 matching over 9 bases. The CDR3 consists of 14 residues. Germline loops: CDR1 MDHEN, CDR2 SYDVKM. J was trimmed by 6 bases and V by 6 bases; bases with no gene match: 8. The CDR3: CASRVQGANAEAFF. In nucleotides, the CDR3 is TGTGCCAGCAGGGTACAGGGGGCTAACGCTGAAGCTTTCTTT.

The chain carries TRBV25-1 and TRBJ1-2; D not resolved. Trimming cost V 1 base and J 1 base, with 7 bases left between them. CDR1 and CDR2 (germline): MGHDK, SYGVNS. This CDR3 contains 14 residues. The CDR3 sequence is CASSEFWGNYGYTF. The CDR3 coding sequence is TGTGCCAGCAGTGAATTTTGGGGTAACTATGGCTACACCTTC.

The chain employs TRBV7-9 and TRBJ2-7, with D perhaps TRBD1 (6 bases). The germline V gene encodes CDR1 SEHNR and CDR2 FQNEAQ (reference sequence). The CDR3 is 13 amino acids. Trimming left V 9 bases short and J 0 bases short, with 12 bases between. CDR3 bases: TGTGCCAGTGAAGAGACAGGCTCCTACGAGCAGTACTTC. It yields the protein CASEETGSYEQYF.

This clone turned up a few times. The chain joins TRBV19 to TRBJ1-5; no definite D call. Germline CDR1 is LNHDA and CDR2 is SQIVND (reference sequence). CDR3 length equals 12 residues. Trimming took off 3 bases at V and 9 bases at J, with 9 bases between the two ends. The CDR3 sequence is CASSIVPGPQHF. CDR3 bases: TGTGCCAGTAGTATTGTCCCGGGGCCCCAGCATTTT.

The chain combines TRBV7-2 with TRBJ1-2, with TRBD1 identical over 10 bases. This CDR3 contains 15 residues. Trimming took 3 bases from V and 4 from J; bases not matched to a gene: 5. Germline-derived CDR1 and CDR2 are SGHTA and FQGNSA. Here the CDR3 DNA reads TGTGCCAGCAGCTTTGGGACAGGGGAGGGCTATGGCTACACCTTC. Residues: CASSFGTGEGYGYTF.

V and J are TRBV5-1 and TRBJ2-3; TRBD1 matches at 7 bases. Trimming removed 5 bases from V and 0 bases from J; junction bases left unmatched: 6. Per germline, CDR1 SGHRS and CDR2 YFSETQ. The CDR3 sequence is 15 residues long. CDR3 bases: TGCGCCAGCAGTGTGGTGACAGGGAGCACAGATACGCAGTATTTT. This codes for CASSVVTGSTDTQYF.